The T cell receptor beta chain described here comes from a study of T-cell reconstitution after alpha-beta-depleted transplantation in children. Unique molecular identifiers were used in preparing the TCRbeta library. TCRdb reprocessed the PCR reads via MiXCR and lists one record per CDR3 protein. The sample yields 380,000 or so distinct CDR3 sequences, roughly 14% seen once. Germline CDR1 is SQVTM and CDR2 is ANQGSEA. This CDR3 contains 15 residues. This clonotype was picked up a small number of times. An end of the junction does not agree with germline; a read error may underlie this. This sequence joins TRBV29-1 and TRBJ1-6, with TRBD1 as a possible D gene (6 bases). The sample was PBMCs, taken from the stem cell graft. The receptor comes from a human donor who donated a stem cell graft to a child with Fanconi anemia. CDR3 protein: CSARKTAGEDSPLHF. DNA of the CDR3: TGCAGCGCCCGGAAAACGGCAGGGGAGGATTCGCCCCTCCACTTT.